One and the same sample provided the 5 T cell receptor beta chains below, sequenced in a study of T cells after yellow fever vaccination. MiXCR, run by TCRdb on the 5' RACE reads, gives a single entry per CDR3 protein. The sample lists hundreds of thousands of distinct CDR3 sequences, roughly 8.3% occurring once. The sequencing here drew on PBMCs, taken about 49 days after the first yellow fever vaccination. These receptors all come from a man aged 18 to 29 who received the YFV17D yellow fever vaccine.

The rearrangement joins TRBV4-1 to TRBJ2-7; D is unresolved. Germline CDR1 and CDR2: MGHRA and YSYEKL. Trimming cost V 4 bases and J 3 bases, with 13 bases left between them. The CDR3 is made up of 14 amino acids. CDR3 in amino acids: CASSPVGRIYEQYF. The CDR3 region has the DNA TGCGCCAGCAGCCCGGTCGGGCGGATCTACGAGCAGTACTTC.

Ten or more counts support this clonotype. The chain is built from TRBV9 and TRBJ2-1, with TRBD1 matching over 7 bases. V gave up 4 bases and J gave up 3 bases; unmatched junction bases: 7. The CDR3 totals 15 residues. Germline V gives CDR1 SGDLS, CDR2 YYNGEE. Here the CDR3 reads CASSQGERLYNEQFF. The CDR3 DNA follows: TGTGCCAGCAGCCAGGGGGAACGGCTCTACAATGAGCAGTTCTTC.

The table lists this clonotype with a few counts. The chain carries TRBV14 and TRBJ2-3, with 12 bases aligning to TRBD2. The CDR3 is 18 amino acids. The germline CDR1 and CDR2 sequences are SGHDN and FVKESK. J lost 2 bases, V lost 0 bases, and 6 bases had no gene match. CDR3 sequence: CASSQDGLAGRNTDTQYF. In DNA form, the CDR3 reads TGTGCCAGCAGCCAAGATGGACTAGCGGGGAGAAACACAGATACGCAGTATTTT.

This clonotype was counted ten times or more. The chain joins TRBV20-1 to TRBJ2-7; no definite D call. This CDR3 contains 14 residues. V was shortened by 0 bases and J by 3 bases, with 12 bases between the two germline ends. The germline gives CDR1 DFQATT, CDR2 SNEGSKA (reference sequence). The CDR3 coding sequence is TGCAGTGCTAGAGATGCCAGGACGTTCTACGAGCAGTACTTC. Amino acid sequence: CSARDARTFYEQYF.

The rearrangement uses TRBV4-1 and TRBJ2-7; 10 nucleotides agree with TRBD1. Germline loops: CDR1 MGHRA, CDR2 YSYEKL. V trimming: 1 base; J trimming: 3 bases; junction bases outside the gene matches: 3. This CDR3 contains 15 residues. The CDR3 coding sequence is TGCGCCAGCAGCCAAGGAGGACAGGGGGTCTACGAGCAGTACTTC. Its protein product is CASSQGGQGVYEQYF.